Listed below are T cell receptor beta chains from one sample, sequenced in a study of blood T cell repertoires in COVID-19. Method: immunoSEQ multiplex PCR; TCRdb's copy keeps in-frame clones and lacks some. This sample has about 150,000 clones, with 70% to 90% found just once. Sequenced sample: peripheral blood. The origin of the receptors is a woman between 65 and 79 years old with acute or convalescent COVID-19. Both conserved end residues are part of each CDR3. The D gene is left open where the match is weak. Not every row has a clone size; where given, it reads once, few, many or a size class.

v_gene	j_gene	abundance	d_gene	CDR3nt	CDR3aa
TRBV29-1	TRBJ2-7	-	TRBD1	TGCAGCGCCCGAAGGCAGGGACAGGGCACCTACGAGCAGTACTTC	CSARRQGQGTYEQYF
TRBV5-4	TRBJ2-2	-	-	TGTGCCAGCAGCTTGGCTACGGCAGGCGCCGGGGAGCTGTTTTTT	CASSLATAGAGELFF
TRBV13	TRBJ1-4	-	-	TGTGCCAGCAGCTCAATGTCGCCCGACACCCAGGGCCAGAATGAAAAACTGTTTTTT	CASSSMSPDTQGQNEKLFF
TRBV5-6	TRBJ2-3	once	TRBD1	TGTGCCAGCAGCTTGGTCCCGGGACAGCAAGGAGATACGCAGTATTTT	CASSLVPGQQGDTQYF
TRBV28	TRBJ1-5	-	-	TGTGCCAGCAGTTTATTTGCCGGGAAACAGCCCCAGCATTTT	CASSLFAGKQPQHF
TRBV12-3/TRBV12-4	TRBJ2-3	-	-	TGTGCCAGCAGTTCGGGCACAGATACGCAGTATTTT	CASSSGTDTQYF
TRBV27	TRBJ2-6	few	-	TGTGCCAGCAGACATGGACATACAGTCTCTGGGGCCAACGTCCTGACTTTC	CASRHGHTVSGANVLTF
TRBV2	TRBJ2-3	-	-	TGTGCCAGCAAGACTAGTACGGATACGCAGTATTTT	CASKTSTDTQYF
TRBV5-8	TRBJ1-4	-	TRBD1	TGTGCCAGCAGCATTGGGACAGGGGCAAATAATGAAAAACTGTTTTTT	CASSIGTGANNEKLFF
TRBV27	TRBJ1-5	-	-	TGTGCCACCATGGAGAGGGGGAGTAATCAGCCCCAGCATTTT	CATMERGSNQPQHF
TRBV11-3	TRBJ2-3	-	-	TGTGCCAGCAGCTTACGGGCAGATACGCAGTATTTT	CASSLRADTQYF
TRBV19	TRBJ1-5	-	-	TGTGCCAGTAGTTCAAGACAGTATAGCAATCAGCCCCAGCATTTT	CASSSRQYSNQPQHF
TRBV18	TRBJ1-4	-	TRBD1	TGTGCCAGCTCACGGACAGGGCGGGGGCCTAATGAAAAACTGTTTTTT	CASSRTGRGPNEKLFF
TRBV28	TRBJ1-2	-	TRBD1	TGTGCCAGCAGTCTTTCCGCTATAGGGGGCCGCGGCTACACCTTC	CASSLSAIGGRGYTF
TRBV18	TRBJ1-1	once	-	TGTGCCAGCTCACCACAAACTGGACACGAGAACACTGAAGCTTTCTTT	CASSPQTGHENTEAFF
TRBV7-9	TRBJ1-6	-	TRBD1	TGTGCCAGCAGCTTCGGGGACAGGGAGGGTTCACCCCTCCACTTT	CASSFGDREGSPLHF